One and the same sample provided the 27 T cell receptor beta chains below, sequenced in a study of cytomegalovirus exposure and HLA in healthy donors. Vbeta (60) and Jbeta (13) primers were used in the PCR. TCRdb keeps only in-frame clones here, not all; method: immunoSEQ multiplex PCR. The repertoire includes some 160,000 clones, around 88% of them detected once, and roughly 1.9% sits in the top ten. Sequenced material: PBMCs. These receptors were collected from a woman younger than 35 in good health and CMV-seronegative.

This clone was found once. The chain carries TRBV7-9 and TRBJ2-2; 11 nucleotides align to TRBD2. This CDR3 contains 17 residues. Per germline, CDR1 SEHNR and CDR2 FQNEAQ (reference sequence). V gave up 5 bases and J gave up 8 bases; unmatched junction bases: 13. The CDR3 loop is CASSTGPLAGGPGELFF. The CDR3 DNA reads as TGTGCCAGCAGCACGGGCCCCCTAGCGGGAGGTCCTGGGGAGCTGTTTTTT.

A few counts support this clone. The chain has TRBV6-5 and TRBJ2-1, with 7 bases aligning to TRBD1. The CDR3 is 14 amino acids. Trimming cost V 7 bases and J 3 bases; bases outside gene matches: 6. Per germline, CDR1 MNHEY and CDR2 SVGAGI. CDR3 nucleotide sequence: TGTGCCAGCACCGACCGACAGGGCTACAATGAGCAGTTCTTC. This translates into CASTDRQGYNEQFF.

This chain uses TRBV7-2 with TRBJ1-5; D not resolved. The CDR3 loop spans 13 amino acids. From germline, CDR1 is SGHTA and CDR2 FQGNSA. Trimming removed 3 bases from V and 8 bases from J, with 11 bases in between. CDR3 loop: CASSFGGPKPQHF. CDR3 sequence (DNA): TGTGCCAGCAGCTTTGGTGGGCCAAAGCCCCAGCATTTT.

The sample holds one count of this clone. The chain is built from TRBV30 and TRBJ1-2, with 7 bases aligning to TRBD1. The CDR3 sequence is 11 residues long. Germline V gene sequence: CDR1 GTSNPN, CDR2 SVGIG (reference sequence). J gave up 6 bases and V 3 bases, and 1 base lay outside the gene matches. CDR3 loop: CAWRTGDGYTF. The CDR3 DNA follows: TGTGCCTGGAGAACAGGGGATGGCTACACCTTC.

The rearrangement links TRBV27 to TRBJ2-7, with TRBD1 matching 8 bases. V shed 2 bases and J 4 bases; nucleotides not matched to a gene: 4. The CDR3 totals 14 residues. Germline V gene lookup returns CDR1 MNHEY and CDR2 SMNVEV (reference sequence). CDR3 DNA: TGTGCCAGCAGTTTAGGGACAGGAGAGTACGAGCAGTACTTC. Protein: CASSLGTGEYEQYF.

The rearrangement uses TRBV5-6 and TRBJ2-7; 7 bases map to TRBD1. The J segment lost 7 bases and the V segment lost 2 bases, leaving 3 bases of the junction unmatched. Germline assignment: CDR1 SGHDT and CDR2 YYEEEE. The CDR3 is made up of 12 amino acids. The CDR3, as DNA: TGTGCCAGCAGCTTATTGACAGGGGAGCAGTACTTC. Translation: CASSLLTGEQYF.

The J gene is TRBJ1-4, the V gene TRBV28, with 9 bases identical to TRBD1. This CDR3 is built from 15 residues. Per germline, CDR1 MDHEN and CDR2 SYDVKM. Trimming cost V 2 bases and J 7 bases; bases outside gene matches: 5. This CDR3 reads CASSLAGQGPEKLFF. The CDR3 nucleotides read TGTGCCAGCAGTTTAGCGGGACAGGGACCTGAAAAACTGTTTTTT.

The chain is built from TRBV5-1 and TRBJ1-2; 7 bases agree with TRBD1. Germline V lookup: CDR1 SGHRS, CDR2 YFSETQ. V dropped 7 bases and J dropped 2; count of bases not matched to a gene: 11. This CDR3 spans 15 amino acids. DNA of the CDR3: TGCGCCAGCGCAGCCAAGACAGGGCTGAACTATGGCTACACCTTC. It encodes CASAAKTGLNYGYTF.

The chain uses TRBV27 and TRBJ1-1; D may be TRBD1 (6 bases). This CDR3 spans 14 amino acids. V gave up 5 bases and J gave up 1 base, with 11 bases separating them. Germline-derived CDR1 and CDR2 are MNHEY and SMNVEV (reference sequence). For the CDR3, the DNA is TGTGCCAGCAGTGGCCCGGGACAGAACACTGAAGCTTTCTTT. It codes for CASSGPGQNTEAFF.

To note about this clone: The sample contains more than one DNA sequence encoding this CDR3. This chain connects TRBV27 to TRBJ2-7, with D maybe TRBD1 (5 bases). V was shortened by 6 bases and J by 2 bases, with 11 bases between the two germline ends. CDR1 and CDR2 (germline): MNHEY, SMNVEV (reference sequence). The CDR3 sequence is 13 residues long. As DNA, the CDR3 is TGTGCCAGCAGCAAAGGGGTCCCCTACGAGCAGTACTTC. Amino acid sequence: CASSKGVPYEQYF.

The rearrangement joins TRBV5-1 to TRBJ2-3; a weak D match, TRBD1 (6 bases). Germline CDR1 SGHRS, CDR2 YFSETQ. This CDR3 spans 17 amino acids. V shed 0 bases and J shed 6 bases, with 20 bases lying between them. The CDR3 nucleotides read TGCGCCAGCAGCTTGGGCCGGCAGGGGCCCATAATTGATACGCAGTATTTT. This translates into CASSLGRQGPIIDTQYF.

The chain combines TRBV6-6 with TRBJ1-6, with a possible D match to TRBD1 (5 bases). Trimming cost V 6 bases and J 9 bases, with 12 bases left between them. The CDR3 length is 13 residues. From germline, CDR1 is MNHNY and CDR2 SVGAGI (reference sequence). The CDR3 here is CASSPRQGSPLHF. CDR3 in DNA: TGTGCCAGCAGCCCGCGGCAGGGTTCACCCCTCCACTTT.

In its sample, this clone was seen once. The rearrangement joins TRBV28 to TRBJ1-2, with D perhaps TRBD1 (5 bases). The germline V gene encodes CDR1 MDHEN and CDR2 SYDVKM. This CDR3 is built from 11 residues. V was shortened by 3 bases and J by 10 bases, with 9 bases between the two germline ends. CDR3 loop: CASSLRDSYTF. CDR3 bases: TGTGCCAGCAGTTTGCGGGACTCCTACACCTTC.

The rearrangement joins TRBV5-1 to TRBJ2-7; 11 bases are shared with TRBD2. V dropped 4 bases and J dropped 2; count of bases not matched to a gene: 8. The CDR3 spans 16 residues. Germline assignment: CDR1 SGHRS and CDR2 YFSETQ. This chain's CDR3 is CASSRDASGGTYEQYF. The CDR3 DNA is TGCGCCAGCAGCCGCGACGCTAGCGGGGGGACCTACGAGCAGTACTTC.

This chain connects TRBV7-6 to TRBJ2-7, with 10 bases aligning to TRBD1. The ends lost 3 bases at V and 4 bases at J; junction bases unmatched: 6. Germline CDR1 reads SGHVS; CDR2 reads FNYEAQ. The CDR3 consists of 15 residues. Here the CDR3 DNA reads TGTGCCAGCAGCTTGTCGGGACAGGGGAGTTACGAGCAGTACTTC. Residues: CASSLSGQGSYEQYF.

The chain links TRBV11-3 to TRBJ1-2; D not resolved. V was shortened by 4 bases and J by 7 bases, with 7 bases between the two germline ends. Germline assignment: CDR1 SGHNT and CDR2 YENEEA. The CDR3 spans 11 residues. CDR3 in amino acids: CASSYQIGYTF. The CDR3, as DNA: TGTGCCAGCAGCTACCAGATTGGCTACACCTTC. Full variable domain (outside the CDR3, taken from reference TRBV11-3 and TRBJ1-2): EAGVVQSPRYKIIEKKQPVAFWCNPISGHNTLYWYLQNLGQGPELLIRYENEEAVDDSQLPKDRFSAERLKGVDSTLKIQPAELGDSAVYLCASSYQIGYTFGSGTRLTVV.

The chain joins TRBV19 to TRBJ1-1; 7 positions agree with TRBD1. The CDR3 contains 14 residues. The germline gives CDR1 LNHDA, CDR2 SQIVND (reference sequence). The V segment lost 5 bases and the J segment 4 bases; nucleotides outside the gene matches: 7. CDR3 amino acids: CASSLHRGSTEAFF. In DNA, the CDR3 is TGTGCCAGTAGTCTCCACAGGGGCAGCACTGAAGCTTTCTTT. The full variable domain, in which reference TRBV19 and TRBJ1-1 provide the parts outside the CDR3, is DGGITQSPKYLFRKEGQNVTLSCEQNLNHDAMYWYRQDPGQGLRLIYYSQIVNDFQKGDIAEGYSVSREKKESFPLTVTSAQKNPTAFYLCASSLHRGSTEAFFGQGTRLTVV.

The chain joins TRBV6-5 to TRBJ1-4; D remains ambiguous. Germline assignment: CDR1 MNHEY and CDR2 SVGAGI. Trimming left V 5 bases short and J 7 bases short, with 14 bases between. This CDR3 spans 14 amino acids. The CDR3 nucleotides read TGTGCCAGCAGTGGCGCAGGTGGGAGTGAAAAACTGTTTTTT. Translation gives CASSGAGGSEKLFF.

The chain joins TRBV27 to TRBJ2-1, with D tentatively TRBD1 (5 bases). This CDR3 has 15 residues. In germline, CDR1 is MNHEY, CDR2 SMNVEV (reference sequence). Trimming shortened V by 2 bases and J by 6 bases, and 14 bases separated the two germline ends. CDR3 region: CASSLERRGINEQFF. The CDR3 nucleotides read TGTGCCAGCAGTTTAGAAAGAAGGGGTATCAATGAGCAGTTCTTC.

The chain has TRBV28 and TRBJ2-6; 7 bases align to TRBD1. The V gene end was trimmed by 1 base and the J gene end by 2 bases; junction bases not matched to a gene: 8. The CDR3 length is 18 residues. CDR1 and CDR2 (germline): MDHEN, SYDVKM. CDR3 nucleotides: TGTGCCAGCAGTTTATTAGGGACAGACCCGACTGGGGCCAACGTCCTGACTTTC. As protein: CASSLLGTDPTGANVLTF.

The rearrangement uses TRBV28 and TRBJ1-1; a weak D match, TRBD1 (6 bases). CDR3 length equals 19 residues. V lost 2 bases to trimming and J lost 0 bases, with 22 bases between them. Germline CDR1 MDHEN, CDR2 SYDVKM. CDR3 residues: CASSLPPVGAGRMNTEAFF. DNA of the CDR3: TGTGCCAGCAGTTTACCCCCCGTGGGGGCGGGTAGAATGAACACTGAAGCTTTCTTT.

V gene TRBV19 combines with J gene TRBJ2-7; 9 bases fit TRBD2. Germline V gene sequence: CDR1 LNHDA, CDR2 SQIVND (reference sequence). This CDR3 spans 15 amino acids. Germline trimming cut 3 bases from V and 2 bases from J; bases unmatched to any gene: 5. For the CDR3, the DNA is TGTGCCAGTAGTATGACTAGCGGATGGGCCTACGAGCAGTACTTC. Translation gives CASSMTSGWAYEQYF.

This clone appeared once. The chain couples TRBV4-1 to TRBJ2-1, with 11 bases fitting TRBD2. From germline, CDR1 is MGHRA and CDR2 YSYEKL. The CDR3 has 17 residues. J was trimmed by 6 bases and V by 0 bases; bases with no gene match: 7. The CDR3 here is CASSQEAGTSGINEQFF. The DNA for the CDR3 is TGCGCCAGCAGCCAAGAGGCCGGGACTAGCGGAATCAATGAGCAGTTCTTC.

This clone was seen only once. CDR3: CASSLLGQGAERETQYF. CDR3 DNA: TGTGCCAGCAGTTTATTGGGACAGGGGGCAGAGAGGGAGACCCAGTACTTC. The chain employs TRBV28 and TRBJ2-5, with 12 bases identical to TRBD1. Germline CDR1 and CDR2: MDHEN and SYDVKM. The CDR3 has 17 residues. V lost 1 base, J lost 5 bases, and 8 bases stayed unmatched.

This chain connects TRBV27 to TRBJ2-7; 9 bases line up with TRBD1. With 6 bases clipped from V and 3 bases from J, the junction kept 6 bases outside the gene matches. This CDR3 region has 14 residues. Germline CDR1 reads MNHEY; CDR2 reads SMNVEV (reference sequence). The CDR3 loop is CASRLQGANYEQYF. As DNA, the CDR3 is TGTGCCAGCAGATTACAGGGGGCGAACTACGAGCAGTACTTC.

The rearrangement uses TRBV28 and TRBJ2-5, with 10 bases fitting TRBD1. The DNA end favors TRBJ2-7, so the J call may be wrong. Germline V gene sequence: CDR1 MDHEN, CDR2 SYDVKM. CDR3 size: 17 residues. This CDR3 reads CASSLPTGTGETYEQYF. Written as DNA, the CDR3 is TGTGCCAGCAGTCTCCCCACCGGGACAGGGGAGACCTACGAGCAGTACTTC.

This sequence joins TRBV28 and TRBJ1-5, with 10 bases identical to TRBD1. The CDR3 sequence is 17 residues long. The V gene's germline CDR1 is MDHEN and CDR2 SYDVKM. The V gene end was trimmed by 4 bases and the J gene end by 5 bases; junction bases not matched to a gene: 11. The CDR3 region is CASSSIDRGPFDQPQHF. CDR3 DNA: TGTGCCAGCAGTTCAATCGACAGGGGGCCTTTCGATCAGCCCCAGCATTTT.